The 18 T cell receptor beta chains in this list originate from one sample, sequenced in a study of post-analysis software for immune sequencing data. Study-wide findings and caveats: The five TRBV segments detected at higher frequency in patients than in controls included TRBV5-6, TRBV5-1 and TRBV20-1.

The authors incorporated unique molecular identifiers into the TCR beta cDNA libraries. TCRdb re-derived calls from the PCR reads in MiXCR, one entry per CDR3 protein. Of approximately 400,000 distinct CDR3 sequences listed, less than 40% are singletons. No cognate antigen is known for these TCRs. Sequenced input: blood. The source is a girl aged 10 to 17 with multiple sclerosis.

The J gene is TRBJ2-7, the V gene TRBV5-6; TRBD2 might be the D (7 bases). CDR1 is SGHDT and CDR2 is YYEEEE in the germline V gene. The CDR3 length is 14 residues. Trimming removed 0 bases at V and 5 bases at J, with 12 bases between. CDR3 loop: CASSLGTGRDEQYF. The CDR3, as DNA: TGTGCCAGCAGCTTGGGTACAGGGAGGGACGAGCAGTACTTC. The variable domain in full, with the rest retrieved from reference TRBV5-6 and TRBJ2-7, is DAGVTQSPTHLIKTRGQQVTLRCSPKSGHDTVSWYQQALGQGPQFIFQYYEEEERQRGNFPDRFSGHQFPNYSSELNVNALLLGDSALYLCASSLGTGRDEQYFGPGTRLTVT.

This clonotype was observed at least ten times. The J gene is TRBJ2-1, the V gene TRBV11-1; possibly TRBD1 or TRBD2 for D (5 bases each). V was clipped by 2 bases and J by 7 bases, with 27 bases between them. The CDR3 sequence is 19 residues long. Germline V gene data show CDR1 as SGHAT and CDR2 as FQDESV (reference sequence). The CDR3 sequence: CASSLSRGVIGVPRNEQFF. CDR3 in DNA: TGTGCCAGCAGCTTATCCAGAGGGGTAATTGGGGTCCCCAGGAATGAGCAGTTCTTC.

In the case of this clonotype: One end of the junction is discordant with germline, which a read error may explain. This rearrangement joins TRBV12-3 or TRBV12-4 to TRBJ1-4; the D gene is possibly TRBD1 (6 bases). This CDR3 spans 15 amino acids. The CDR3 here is CASSLVIGAGEKRFF. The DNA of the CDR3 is TGTGCCAGCAGTTTAGTCATCGGGGCAGGGGAAAAACGGTTTTTT.

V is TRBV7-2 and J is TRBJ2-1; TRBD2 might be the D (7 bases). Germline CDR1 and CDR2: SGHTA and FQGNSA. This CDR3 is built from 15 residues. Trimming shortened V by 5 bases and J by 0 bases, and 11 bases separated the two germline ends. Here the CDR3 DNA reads TGTGCCAGCAGCCCGCGGGGGCCCTCCTACAATGAGCAGTTCTTC. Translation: CASSPRGPSYNEQFF. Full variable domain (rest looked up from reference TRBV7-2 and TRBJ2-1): GAGVSQSPSNKVTEKGKDVELRCDPISGHTALYWYRQSLGQGLEFLIYFQGNSAPDKSGLPSDRFSAERTGGSVSTLTIQRTQQEDSAVYLCASSPRGPSYNEQFFGPGTRLTVL.

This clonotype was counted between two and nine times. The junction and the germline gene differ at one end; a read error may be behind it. CDR3 DNA sequence: TGTGCCAGCAGCTTAGGGTCAGCAAAACTGTTTTTT. Translating it yields CASSLGSAKLFF. This rearrangement joins TRBV12-3 or TRBV12-4 to TRBJ1-4; D unclear. The CDR3 spans 12 residues.

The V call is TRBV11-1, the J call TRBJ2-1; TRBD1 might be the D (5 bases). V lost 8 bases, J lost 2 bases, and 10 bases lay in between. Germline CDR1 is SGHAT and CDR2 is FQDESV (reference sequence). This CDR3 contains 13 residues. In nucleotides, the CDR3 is TGTGCCAGCCTCGACAGCCCCTACAATGAGCAGTTCTTC. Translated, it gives CASLDSPYNEQFF.

The CDR3 DNA follows: TGTGCCAGCAGCTTTGATGGGATCTCTGGGGCCAACGTCCTGACTTTC. Amino acid sequence: CASSFDGISGANVLTF. V usage is TRBV5-6 and J usage is TRBJ2-6, with D unclear. V lost 2 bases, J lost 0 bases, and 9 bases lay in between. Germline-derived CDR1 and CDR2 are SGHDT and YYEEEE. This CDR3 has 16 amino acids.

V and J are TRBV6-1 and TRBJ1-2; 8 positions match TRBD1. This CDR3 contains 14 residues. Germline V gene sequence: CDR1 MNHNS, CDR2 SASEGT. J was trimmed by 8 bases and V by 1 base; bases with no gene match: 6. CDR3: CASSEGQGREGYTF. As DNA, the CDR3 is TGTGCCAGCAGTGAAGGACAGGGGAGGGAAGGCTACACCTTC.

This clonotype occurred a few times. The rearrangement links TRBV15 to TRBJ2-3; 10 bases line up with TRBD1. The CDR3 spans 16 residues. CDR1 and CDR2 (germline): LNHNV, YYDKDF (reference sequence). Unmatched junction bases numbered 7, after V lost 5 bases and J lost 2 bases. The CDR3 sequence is CATSGTGQGDTDTQYF. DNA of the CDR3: TGTGCCACCAGCGGGACAGGACAGGGGGACACAGATACGCAGTATTTT.

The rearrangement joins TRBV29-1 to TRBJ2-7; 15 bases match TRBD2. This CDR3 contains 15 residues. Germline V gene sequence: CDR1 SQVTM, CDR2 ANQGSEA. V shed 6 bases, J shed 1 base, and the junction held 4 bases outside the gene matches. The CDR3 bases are TGCAGCGTGGTGGGGACTAGCGGGGGGTCCTACGAGCAGTACTTC. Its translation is CSVVGTSGGSYEQYF.

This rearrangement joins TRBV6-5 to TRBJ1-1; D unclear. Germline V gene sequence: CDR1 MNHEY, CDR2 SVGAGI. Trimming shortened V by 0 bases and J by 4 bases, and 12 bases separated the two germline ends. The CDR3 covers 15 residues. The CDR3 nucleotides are TGTGCCAGCAGTTACTCGGGAGGCTTGAGCACTGAAGCTTTCTTT. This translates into CASSYSGGLSTEAFF.

DNA of the CDR3: TGTGCCATCAGCGGGGAAGGTAATGAAAAACTGTTTTTT. This gives the protein CAISGEGNEKLFF. The chain links TRBV10-3 to TRBJ1-4; no clear D gene. The CDR3 spans 13 residues. V lost 6 bases to trimming and J lost 4 bases, with 9 bases between them. Per the germline V gene, CDR1 is ENHRY and CDR2 is SYGVKD.

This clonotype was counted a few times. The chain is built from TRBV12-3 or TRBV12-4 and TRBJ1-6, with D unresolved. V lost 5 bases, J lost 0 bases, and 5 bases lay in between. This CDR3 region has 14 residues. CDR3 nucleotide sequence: TGTGCCAGCAGTCCTAGCTCCTATAATTCACCCCTCCACTTT. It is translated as CASSPSSYNSPLHF.

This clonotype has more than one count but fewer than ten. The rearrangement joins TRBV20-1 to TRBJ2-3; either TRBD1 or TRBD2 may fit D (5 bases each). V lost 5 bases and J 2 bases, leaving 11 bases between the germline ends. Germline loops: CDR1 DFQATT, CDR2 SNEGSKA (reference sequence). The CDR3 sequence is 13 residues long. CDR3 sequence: CSACRDLTDTQYF. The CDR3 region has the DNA TGCAGTGCTTGCCGGGACCTCACAGATACGCAGTATTTT.

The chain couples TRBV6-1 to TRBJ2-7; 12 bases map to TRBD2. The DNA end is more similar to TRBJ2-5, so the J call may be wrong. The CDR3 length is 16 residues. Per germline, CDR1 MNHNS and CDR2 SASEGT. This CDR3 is CASSRYWTSGEETQYF. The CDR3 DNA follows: TGTGCCAGCAGCCGATACTGGACTAGCGGGGAAGAGACCCAGTACTTC.

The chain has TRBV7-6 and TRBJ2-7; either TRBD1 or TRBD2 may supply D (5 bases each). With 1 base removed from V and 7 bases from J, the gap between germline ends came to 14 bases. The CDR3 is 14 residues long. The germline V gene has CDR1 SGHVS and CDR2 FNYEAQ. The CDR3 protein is CASSLVASWGEQYF. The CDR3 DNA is TGTGCCAGCAGCTTAGTAGCTAGCTGGGGGGAGCAGTACTTC.

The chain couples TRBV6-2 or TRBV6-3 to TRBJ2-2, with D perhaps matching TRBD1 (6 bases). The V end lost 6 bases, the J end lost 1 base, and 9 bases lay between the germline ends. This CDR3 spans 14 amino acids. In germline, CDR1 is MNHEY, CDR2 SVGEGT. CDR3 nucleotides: TGTGCCAGCAGATTGGGACAGAACACCGGGGAGCTGTTTTTT. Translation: CASRLGQNTGELFF.

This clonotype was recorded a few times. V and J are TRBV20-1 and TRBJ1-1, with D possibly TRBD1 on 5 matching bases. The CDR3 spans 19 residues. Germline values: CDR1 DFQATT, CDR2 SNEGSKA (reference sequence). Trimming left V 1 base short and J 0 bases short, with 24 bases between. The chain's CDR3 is CSARGGVFDTGDMNTEAFF. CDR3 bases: TGCAGTGCTAGAGGGGGGGTTTTTGACACTGGGGATATGAACACTGAAGCTTTCTTT.